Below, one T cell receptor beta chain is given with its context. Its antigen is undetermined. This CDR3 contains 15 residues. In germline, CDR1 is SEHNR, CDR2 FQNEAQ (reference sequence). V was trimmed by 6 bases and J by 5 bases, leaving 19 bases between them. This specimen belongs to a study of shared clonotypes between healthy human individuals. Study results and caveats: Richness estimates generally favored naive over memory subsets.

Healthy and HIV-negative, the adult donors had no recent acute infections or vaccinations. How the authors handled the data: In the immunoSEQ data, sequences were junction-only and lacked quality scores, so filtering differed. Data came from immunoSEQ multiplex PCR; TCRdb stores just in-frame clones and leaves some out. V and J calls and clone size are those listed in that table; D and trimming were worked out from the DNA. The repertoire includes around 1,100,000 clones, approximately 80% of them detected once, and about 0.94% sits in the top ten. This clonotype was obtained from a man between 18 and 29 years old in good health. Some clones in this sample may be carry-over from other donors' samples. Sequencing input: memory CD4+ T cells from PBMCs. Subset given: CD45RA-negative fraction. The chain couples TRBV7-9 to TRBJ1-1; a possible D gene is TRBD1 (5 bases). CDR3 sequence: CASSRVRGGRTEAFF. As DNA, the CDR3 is TGTGCCAGCAGTCGTGTACGGGGGGGTCGGACTGAAGCTTTCTTT. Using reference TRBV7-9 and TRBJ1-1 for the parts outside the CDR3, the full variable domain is DTGVSQNPRHKITKRGQNVTFRCDPISEHNRLYWYRQTLGQGPEFLTYFQNEAQLEKSRLLSDRFSAERPKGSFSTLEIQRTEQGDSAMYLCASSRVRGGRTEAFFGQGTRLTVV.